This T cell receptor (beta chain) was documented in a study of shared clonotypes between healthy human individuals. Germline V gene data show CDR1 as MRHNA and CDR2 as SNTAGT. The CDR3 extends over 13 amino acids. V was shortened by 4 bases and J by 4 bases, with 10 bases between the two germline ends. A note on this clone: This same CDR3 is encoded by further DNA sequences in the sample.

Sequencing was performed with immunoSEQ multiplex PCR; in TCRdb, only in-frame clones are kept and a portion is missing. This sample yields under 850,000 clones, of which 72% are seen a single time; under 2% belongs to the top ten. J is TRBJ2-5 and V is TRBV6-4, with a possible D match to TRBD1 (6 bases). This TCR derives from a woman aged 25 to 45 in good health. The specimen was memory CD4+ T cells sorted from blood. The subset here: CD45RA-negative fraction. CDR3: CASSASRGETQYF. CDR3 sequence (DNA): TGTGCCAGCAGTGCTAGCAGGGGAGAGACCCAGTACTTC.